The clone carrying this T cell receptor (beta chain) was found many times. This record comes from a study of early T cells in non-severe SARS-CoV-2 infection. Study as a whole: The study sequenced bulk RNA from unsorted whole blood, with chains unpaired.

Germline loops: CDR1 SGHTA, CDR2 FQGNSA. V lost 4 bases to trimming and J lost 5 bases, with 20 bases between them. The CDR3 consists of 16 residues. Separate cDNA molecules each had unique molecular identifiers attached to them. TCRdb used MiXCR to reprocess the 5' RACE reads, holding one entry per CDR3 protein. The sample records around 49,000 distinct CDR3 sequences, less than 4.5% being singletons. This TCR was recovered from an adult who was a healthcare worker with PCR-confirmed SARS-CoV-2 infection or an uninfected control (not recorded which). The sequencing input was whole blood. The chain employs TRBV7-2 and TRBJ2-5; D may match TRBD1 or TRBD2 (5 bases each). The CDR3: CASSSANLGVLETQYF. CDR3 nucleotide sequence: TGTGCCAGCAGCTCTGCCAATCTGGGGGTCCTGGAGACCCAGTACTTC. Full variable domain (missing parts from reference TRBV7-2 and TRBJ2-5): GAGVSQSPSNKVTEKGKDVELRCDPISGHTALYWYRQSLGQGLEFLIYFQGNSAPDKSGLPSDRFSAERTGGSVSTLTIQRTQQEDSAVYLCASSSANLGVLETQYFGPGTRLLVL.